This TCR beta chain was sequenced in a study of Ad26.COV2.S vaccination and SARS-CoV-2 variants. Study-level information: Within the COV1001 Ad26.COV2.S trial arm, the donor was enrolled. Ad26.COV2.S given intramuscularly, once or twice 56 days apart. General study results and limits: Total T cell responses may have been underestimated by the TCR breadth and depth analyses.

V trimming: 5 bases; J trimming: 2 bases; junction bases outside the gene matches: 12. CDR1 and CDR2 from the germline V gene are SNHLY and FYNNEI. This CDR3 comprises 17 residues. Treatment: roughly 20 received Ad26.COV2.S at low or high dose, single or two shots; a few received placebo; per-sample allocation not given. Material that was analyzed had been drawn on day 63 after the first vaccine or placebo injection. An Ad26 vector that expressed Wuhan-strain SARS-CoV-2 spike constituted the vaccine. As for this clone: Its antigen is undetermined.

Data came from immunoSEQ multiplex PCR; TCRdb stores just in-frame clones and leaves some out. This sample has roughly 240,000 clones, with 88% found just once. The sample consisted of peripheral blood, taken in a trial of Ad26.COV2.S vaccine versus placebo. The chain couples TRBV2 to TRBJ2-5; 9 bases are a match to TRBD1. The sequence was obtained from a person aged 18 to 65 who received the Ad26.COV2.S COVID-19 vaccine or a placebo. The CDR3 here is CASSRTGEGIRQETQYF. The CDR3 bases are TGTGCCAGCAGTCGGACAGGGGAAGGGATCAGGCAAGAGACCCAGTACTTC. Looking up the rest from reference TRBV2 and TRBJ2-5 gives the full variable domain: EPEVTQTPSHQVTQMGQEVILRCVPISNHLYFYWYRQILGQKVEFLVSFYNNEISEKSEIFDDQFSVERPDGSNFTLKIRSTKLEDSAMYFCASSRTGEGIRQETQYFGPGTRLLVL.